This T cell receptor beta chain was retrieved from a study of CD8+ T cells in alopecia areata. As regards this clone: As yet, its antigen is unknown.

Findings and caveats of the study: Persistence in scalp and blood during tofacitinib was observed for many expanded lesional clones. Lesional scalp, notably in alopecia totalis/universalis, had clonality above that of normal scalp.

Extracted RNA was reverse transcribed into cDNA, the sequencing template. Measured with immunoSEQ multiplex PCR; TCRdb has only the in-frame clones, and not every one. The sample has about 210,000 clones; roughly 44% are singletons. Treatment specified: oral pan-JAK inhibitor, 5-10 mg twice daily. CD4+ and CD8+ T cells were sorted from PBMCs. The receptor was derived from a human donor with alopecia areata. Sequencing used CD4+ T cells sorted from blood, obtained between weeks 36 and 40, from a patient treated with tofacitinib.

CDR3: CASSSDLGGEQYF. CDR3 DNA: TGCGCCAGCAGCTCGGACCTTGGGGGCGAGCAGTACTTC. This rearrangement joins TRBV5-1 to TRBJ2-7, with D tentatively TRBD1 or TRBD2 (5 bases each). V lost 3 bases and J lost 6, with 13 bases in between. This CDR3 has 13 amino acids. Germline V gene lookup returns CDR1 SGHRS and CDR2 YFSETQ.